A selection of T cell receptor beta chains follows, all from one sample in a study of blood T cells in healthy people across ages. MiXCR, applied by TCRdb to the 5' RACE reads, yields one record per CDR3 protein. Among about 1.6 million distinct CDR3 sequences listed, roughly a third were seen once. Sequencing input: blood. The receptors come from a woman aged 25-40 years in good health. Each CDR3 is given with its conserved first and last residue. D genes are given only for firm matches. Some rows mark clone size as missing; the rest say once, few, many or name a class of expanded clone.

D,size,V,J,CDR3,DNA
.,.,TRBV20-1,TRBJ2-1,CSAIRRGNEQFF,TGCAGTGCAATACGAAGAGGCAATGAGCAGTTCTTC
TRBD1,few,TRBV27,TRBJ1-2,CASSSDRGGVYGYTF,TGTGCCAGCAGTTCCGATAGAGGGGGCGTCTACGGCTACACCTTC
.,many,TRBV12-3/TRBV12-4,TRBJ2-3,CASSYDQAQYF,TGTGCCAGCAGTTATGATCAGGCGCAGTATTTT
TRBD2,.,TRBV20-1,TRBJ2-1,CSAIGTSGTHNEQFF,TGCAGTGCTATAGGGACTAGCGGAACTCACAATGAGCAGTTCTTC
.,many,TRBV12-3/TRBV12-4,TRBJ2-1,CASSLGRTLNEQFF,TGTGCCAGCAGTCTCGGCAGGACCCTTAATGAGCAGTTCTTC
.,.,TRBV6-4,TRBJ2-1,CASSDEGTLHNEQFF,TGTGCCAGCAGTGACGAGGGGACTTTACACAATGAGCAGTTCTTC
TRBD2,.,TRBV20-1,TRBJ2-1,CSARDRPPAGVGLDEQFF,TGCAGTGCTAGAGATCGCCCCCCAGCGGGAGTCGGTTTAGATGAGCAGTTCTTC
.,few,TRBV29-1,TRBJ2-7,CSVKDLPYEQYF,TGCAGCGTTAAGGACTTGCCCTACGAGCAGTACTTC
.,.,TRBV9,TRBJ2-2,CASSTQVVNTGERFF,TGTGCCAGCAGCACCCAAGTGGTGAACACCGGGGAGCGGTTTTTT
TRBD1,.,TRBV20-1,TRBJ2-1,CSARGPGTGGFHDEQFF,TGCAGTGCTAGAGGACCCGGGACAGGGGGCTTCCACGATGAGCAGTTCTTC
.,few,TRBV7-3,TRBJ2-5,CASSTTRAETQYF,TGTGCCAGCAGCACGACCCGGGCGGAGACCCAGTACTTC
TRBD2,.,TRBV14,TRBJ2-3,CASTRGGARRDTQYF,TGTGCCAGTACCCGGGGGGGCGCGAGGAGAGATACGCAGTATTTT
TRBD1,.,TRBV25-1,TRBJ1-2,CASSDLTGDFKGYTF,TGTGCCAGCAGTGACCTCACAGGGGACTTTAAGGGCTACACCTTC
.,.,TRBV6-6,TRBJ1-6,CASTPGVWGKDSPLHF,TGTGCCAGCACTCCCGGGGTTTGGGGGAAGGATTCACCCCTCCACTTT
TRBD2,.,TRBV30,TRBJ2-1,CAWSSGGAYNEQFF,TGTGCCTGGAGTAGCGGGGGGGCCTACAATGAGCAGTTCTTC
TRBD1,.,TRBV18,TRBJ2-6,CASSPQQGAGANVLTF,TGTGCCAGCTCACCCCAACAGGGGGCCGGGGCCAACGTCCTGACTTTC
.,.,TRBV4-2,TRBJ2-5,CAGSSQRLQGFQETQYF,TGTGCCGGCAGCTCTCAGCGGTTACAGGGCTTCCAAGAGACCCAGTACTTC
TRBD2,few,TRBV4-1,TRBJ2-5,CASSQDRTSGDQGTQYF,TGCGCCAGCAGCCAAGACCGGACTAGCGGGGACCAAGGGACCCAGTACTTC
TRBD1,.,TRBV7-9,TRBJ2-1,CASSPNRGLRTYEQFF,TGTGCCAGCAGTCCAAACAGGGGGTTAAGGACCTACGAGCAGTTCTTC
TRBD1,many,TRBV12-3/TRBV12-4,TRBJ2-7,CASRGTGITYEQYF,TGTGCCAGCAGGGGGACAGGGATTACCTACGAGCAGTACTTC
.,few,TRBV7-9,TRBJ2-5,CASRGDGHGETQYF,TGTGCCAGCAGGGGGGATGGACACGGAGAGACCCAGTACTTC
TRBD2,.,TRBV9,TRBJ2-3,CASSVALAGGTSTDTQYF,TGTGCCAGCAGCGTAGCGCTAGCGGGGGGAACTAGCACAGATACGCAGTATTTT
.,.,TRBV10-3,TRBJ2-1,CAISERSDNEQFF,TGTGCCATCAGTGAAAGGAGCGACAATGAGCAGTTCTTC
.,.,TRBV20-1,TRBJ2-7,CSARFREGDYEQYF,TGCAGTGCCCGGTTCAGAGAGGGGGACTACGAGCAGTACTTC
TRBD2,few,TRBV18,TRBJ2-1,CASSPLGGYAYNEQFF,TGTGCCAGCTCACCACTCGGGGGGTACGCCTACAATGAGCAGTTCTTC
.,few,TRBV6-6,TRBJ2-5,CASSYSSSGETQYF,TGTGCCAGCAGTTACTCAAGTAGCGGAGAGACCCAGTACTTC
.,many,TRBV29-1,TRBJ2-5,CSVRVAGLVKETQYF,TGCAGCGTTCGGGTGGCGGGTCTTGTAAAAGAGACCCAGTACTTC
.,many,TRBV7-2,TRBJ2-4,CASSLALELNIQYF,TGTGCCAGCAGCTTGGCACTAGAGCTAAACATTCAGTACTTC
.,.,TRBV6-5,TRBJ1-4,CASRGTSTNEKLFF,TGTGCCAGCAGGGGGACTTCAACTAATGAAAAACTGTTTTTT
.,.,TRBV27,TRBJ1-4,CASSFAGTINEKLFF,TGTGCCAGCAGTTTCGCCGGGACAATAAACGAAAAACTGTTTTTT
.,.,TRBV4-1,TRBJ2-7,CASSPWLANVHEQYF,TGCGCCAGCAGCCCCTGGCTAGCCAACGTACACGAGCAGTACTTC
.,.,TRBV7-9,TRBJ2-7,CAGSFQGYYEQYF,TGTGCCGGCAGCTTTCAGGGTTACTACGAGCAGTACTTC
.,few,TRBV20-1,TRBJ2-3,CSAPVTDTQYF,TGCAGTGCTCCGGTCACAGATACGCAGTATTTT
.,.,TRBV6-6,TRBJ2-1,CATGEGGSYNEQFF,TGTGCCACGGGGGAGGGGGGCTCCTACAATGAGCAGTTCTTC
TRBD2,.,TRBV11-1,TRBJ2-1,CASSFDGLAGGQGSYNEQFF,TGTGCCAGCAGCTTTGACGGACTAGCGGGGGGGCAAGGGTCCTACAATGAGCAGTTCTTC
.,many,TRBV4-2,TRBJ2-3,CASSQGRTIYDTDTQYF,TGTGCCAGCAGCCAAGGGAGGACTATATACGATACAGATACGCAGTATTTT
.,.,TRBV3-1,TRBJ2-7,CASSQDLGFHEQYF,TGTGCCAGCAGCCAAGATTTAGGATTTCACGAGCAGTACTTC
.,once,TRBV5-5,TRBJ2-1,CASSLFSTVNEQFF,TGTGCCAGCAGCTTGTTCTCCACCGTCAATGAGCAGTTCTTC
.,many,TRBV5-1,TRBJ2-3,CASSLGVDTQYF,TGTGCCAGCAGCTTAGGGGTAGATACGCAGTATTTT
.,.,TRBV10-1,TRBJ2-7,CASQPSKAEQYF,TGCGCCAGCCAACCAAGCAAAGCAGAGCAGTACTTC
TRBD1,.,TRBV24-1,TRBJ2-1,CATSDQTGIHGSHNEQFF,TGTGCCACCAGTGACCAGACAGGGATTCATGGCTCCCACAATGAGCAGTTCTTC
TRBD2,few,TRBV10-2,TRBJ2-7,CASSEKREGRREQYF,TGCGCCAGCAGTGAAAAGCGGGAGGGCCGTCGAGAGCAGTACTTC
.,many,TRBV4-1,TRBJ2-1,CASSQVWRTHNEQFF,TGCGCCAGCAGCCAAGTTTGGAGGACTCACAATGAGCAGTTCTTC
.,many,TRBV4-1,TRBJ2-7,CASSSSLARSYEQYF,TGCGCCAGCAGCTCCTCCCTAGCGCGATCCTACGAGCAGTACTTC
.,.,TRBV28,TRBJ2-7,CASSRQHGEQYF,TGTGCCAGCAGTCGCCAGCACGGCGAGCAGTACTTC
.,.,TRBV13,TRBJ2-3,CASTTPGDTQYF,TGTGCCAGCACTACCCCCGGGGATACGCAGTATTTT
TRBD2,.,TRBV12-3/TRBV12-4,TRBJ2-7,CASSPHRDYSYEQYF,TGTGCCAGCAGTCCCCACCGGGACTACTCCTACGAGCAGTACTTC
.,few,TRBV30,TRBJ2-5,CAWSNTETQYF,TGTGCCTGGAGTAACACTGAAACCCAGTACTTC
.,.,TRBV10-3,TRBJ1-1,CAVSEGVEFSEAFF,TGTGCCGTCAGTGAGGGGGTGGAGTTCTCTGAAGCTTTCTTT
.,.,TRBV27,TRBJ1-2,CASSLYSSKGYTF,TGTGCCAGCAGTTTATACTCCTCCAAGGGCTACACCTTC
.,.,TRBV7-3,TRBJ2-3,CASSSRGERWTDTQYF,TGTGCCAGCAGTTCGCGAGGGGAGAGATGGACAGATACGCAGTATTTT